This is a list of T cell receptor beta chains from one sample in a study of human T cells and chemical hapten exposure. TCRdb itself ran the RACE reads through MiXCR, one entry per CDR3 protein. Here the sample spans more than 100,000 distinct CDR3 sequences, roughly 15% being singletons. The material sequenced was whole blood, taken in connection with sensitization to the hapten diphenylcyclopropenone (DPC). These receptors all stem from a man in his late teens or twenties with alopecia areata. Some clones in this sample may be carry-over from other donors' samples. Each CDR3 is given with its conserved first and last residue. A D gene is named only where the DNA matches it firmly. Clone size is shown for a subset of rows, as once, few, many or a class of expanded clone.

-,TRBV7-8,TRBD2,TRBJ2-3,CASSSSGGVTDTQYF,TGTGCCAGCAGTTCGAGCGGGGGGGTCACAGATACGCAGTATTTT
-,TRBV11-2,-,TRBJ2-4,CASSLGPWGLGAKNIQYF,TGTGCCAGCAGCTTAGGCCCCTGGGGCCTAGGTGCCAAAAACATTCAGTACTTC
few,TRBV28,TRBD2,TRBJ2-4,CASSLPLRGDIQYF,TGTGCCAGCAGTTTGCCCCTACGGGGGGACATTCAGTACTTC
-,TRBV20-1,-,TRBJ1-1,CSAPRANTEAFF,TGCAGTGCTCCCAGGGCGAACACTGAAGCTTTCTTT
-,TRBV7-2,TRBD2,TRBJ2-1,CASSLVGPTSGGSDEQFF,TGTGCCAGCAGCTTAGTCGGGCCTACTAGCGGGGGGAGTGATGAGCAGTTCTTC
few,TRBV7-6,-,TRBJ2-3,CASSLARDSTDTQYF,TGTGCCAGCAGCTTAGCCCGGGACAGCACAGATACGCAGTATTTT
few,TRBV6-1,TRBD2,TRBJ2-3,CASSALAGDTDTQYF,TGTGCCAGCAGTGCTCTAGCGGGGGACACAGATACGCAGTATTTT
-,TRBV7-3,TRBD2,TRBJ2-3,CASSSKTSGGPDTQYF,TGTGCCAGCAGCTCCAAGACTAGCGGGGGGCCAGATACGCAGTATTTT
few,TRBV5-8,-,TRBJ1-1,CASSWKGTEAFF,TGTGCCAGCAGCTGGAAGGGCACTGAAGCTTTCTTT
-,TRBV4-3,-,TRBJ1-6,CASSQRGAYNSPLHF,TGCGCCAGCAGCCAAAGGGGCGCCTATAATTCACCCCTCCACTTT
-,TRBV4-3,-,TRBJ1-2,CASSQVSGATYGYTF,TGCGCCAGCAGCCAAGTTAGTGGGGCCACCTATGGCTACACCTTC
few,TRBV11-2,-,TRBJ2-3,CASSLGTGYTDTQYF,TGTGCCAGCAGCTTAGGTACGGGTTACACAGATACGCAGTATTTT
-,TRBV7-2,-,TRBJ2-1,CVSSRPYSYNEQFF,TGTGTCAGCAGCCGACCCTACTCCTACAATGAGCAGTTCTTC
many,TRBV21-1,-,TRBJ2-7,CASRLYFRKTGGYEQYF,TGTGCCAGCAGGCTTTATTTCCGAAAGACAGGGGGCTACGAGCAGTACTTC
few,TRBV11-2,-,TRBJ2-1,CASSPIPGLQSYNEQFF,TGTGCCAGCAGTCCAATCCCGGGACTCCAATCCTACAATGAGCAGTTCTTC
few,TRBV5-4,TRBD2,TRBJ2-1,CASSSRASGINEQFF,TGTGCCAGCAGCTCCCGGGCTAGCGGGATCAATGAGCAGTTCTTC
-,TRBV19,-,TRBJ2-7,CASSIQAHGTGAREQYF,TGTGCCAGTAGTATACAGGCGCATGGGACGGGAGCACGGGAGCAGTACTTC
-,TRBV7-6,-,TRBJ2-1,CASSLEGDLLEQFF,TGTGCCAGCAGCTTAGAAGGGGACCTCCTTGAGCAGTTCTTC
many,TRBV4-2,-,TRBJ2-5,CASSQRQGHETQYF,TGTGCCAGCAGCCAGAGGCAGGGCCACGAGACCCAGTACTTC
-,TRBV21-1,-,TRBJ1-2,CASSKGSPADGYTF,TGTGCCAGCAGCAAAGGGTCTCCAGCCGATGGCTACACCTTC
few,TRBV7-2,TRBD1,TRBJ1-2,CASSFRDRVGHGYTF,TGTGCCAGCAGCTTTAGGGACAGGGTTGGGCATGGCTACACCTTC
many,TRBV20-1,-,TRBJ1-5,CSARDRAPGINQPQHF,TGCAGTGCTAGAGACAGAGCCCCCGGCATCAATCAGCCCCAGCATTTT
few,TRBV20-1,-,TRBJ1-1,CSARRGVTEAFF,TGCAGTGCTAGAAGAGGGGTCACTGAAGCTTTCTTT
few,TRBV7-9,TRBD1,TRBJ1-1,CASSGQGEAFF,TGTGCCAGCAGCGGACAGGGGGAAGCTTTCTTT
many,TRBV20-1,TRBD2,TRBJ2-4,CSARGWSSGGLVAKNIQYF,TGCAGTGCTAGAGGATGGTCTAGCGGGGGGCTAGTAGCCAAAAACATTCAGTACTTC
-,TRBV27,-,TRBJ1-1,CASSFWMGADTEAFF,TGTGCCAGCAGTTTCTGGATGGGGGCCGACACTGAAGCTTTCTTT
few,TRBV12-3/TRBV12-4,-,TRBJ2-7,CASSEGTDSYEQYF,TGTGCCAGCAGTGAAGGGACCGACTCCTACGAGCAGTACTTC
few,TRBV6-2/TRBV6-3,TRBD2,TRBJ2-3,CASSNGLGLVADTQYF,TGTGCCAGCAGTAACGGACTAGGGTTGGTCGCAGATACGCAGTATTTT
-,TRBV24-1,-,TRBJ1-1,CATSGVKTEAFF,TGTGCCACCAGTGGCGTTAAGACTGAAGCTTTCTTT
-,TRBV7-9,-,TRBJ2-7,CASSAEGSQPAEQYF,TGTGCCAGCAGCGCAGAGGGGTCGCAGCCAGCCGAGCAGTACTTC